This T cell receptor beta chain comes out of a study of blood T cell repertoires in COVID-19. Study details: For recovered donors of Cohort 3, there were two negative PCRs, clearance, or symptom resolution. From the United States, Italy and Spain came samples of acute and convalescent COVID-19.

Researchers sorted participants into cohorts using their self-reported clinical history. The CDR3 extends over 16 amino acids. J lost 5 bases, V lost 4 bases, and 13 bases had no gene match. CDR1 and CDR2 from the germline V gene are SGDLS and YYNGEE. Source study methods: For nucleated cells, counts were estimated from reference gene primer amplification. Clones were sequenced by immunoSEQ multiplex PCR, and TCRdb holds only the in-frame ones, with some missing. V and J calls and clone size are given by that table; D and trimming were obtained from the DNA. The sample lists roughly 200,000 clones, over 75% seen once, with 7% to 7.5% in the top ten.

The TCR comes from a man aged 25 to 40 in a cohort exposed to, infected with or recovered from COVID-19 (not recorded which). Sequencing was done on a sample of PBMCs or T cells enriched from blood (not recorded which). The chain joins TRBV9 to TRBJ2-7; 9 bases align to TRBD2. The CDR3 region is CASSLQKAGGPHEQYF. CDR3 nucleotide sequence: TGTGCCAGCAGCCTACAGAAGGCGGGAGGGCCCCACGAGCAGTACTTC.